This T cell receptor (beta chain) emerged from a study of long-term antiretroviral therapy in people with HIV. The run of the v3.0 immunoSEQ assay was at survey level. A per-sample goal of roughly 40,000-50,000 T-cell genomes was targeted by sequencing. The repertoire was sequenced with immunoSEQ multiplex PCR; TCRdb's copy has only in-frame clones and lacks some. In the table there are 13,000 or so clones, 80% of which are singletons. Specimens retained roughly 0.95-10 million cryopreserved PBMC preceding DNA extraction. Germline assignment: CDR1 SGHRS and CDR2 YFSETQ. This CDR3 comprises 16 residues. With 0 bases clipped from V and 1 base from J, the junction kept 6 bases outside the gene matches. Findings and limits, study-wide: Pre-ART clonal expansions dominated every time point's repertoire.

Regarding this clone: Antigen: not known.

The rearrangement uses TRBV5-1 and TRBJ2-7; the match to TRBD2 covers 8 bases. This receptor was identified in a man in his forties or fifties with HIV. Sequences were derived from unsorted PBMCs, sampled 3.2 years before starting antiretroviral therapy. The CDR3 sequence: CASSLGTAGESYEQYF. Written as DNA, the CDR3 is TGCGCCAGCAGCTTGGGGACAGCGGGGGAATCCTACGAGCAGTACTTC.